This T cell receptor (beta chain) was captured by sequencing in a study of early T cells in non-severe SARS-CoV-2 infection. Study-level information: Chains stayed unpaired after sequencing of bulk RNA from unsorted whole blood.

J was trimmed by 4 bases and V by 0 bases; bases with no gene match: 4. Per germline, CDR1 SGHRS and CDR2 YFSETQ. This CDR3 contains 15 residues. Overall study results and limits: Lookups in VDJdb leaned toward anti-spike CD8 responses and missed private and CD4 specificities.

Individual cDNA molecules were tagged with unique molecular identifiers, the study reported. A single record per CDR3 protein comes from TCRdb applying MiXCR to the 5' RACE reads. The table includes some 80,000 distinct CDR3 sequences, roughly an eighth detected once. Turning to this clonotype: Its antigen is undetermined.

Sequencing used whole blood. The sequence came from an adult who was a healthcare worker with PCR-confirmed SARS-CoV-2 infection or an uninfected control (not recorded which). The rearrangement uses TRBV5-1 and TRBJ2-3; 8 bases are a match to TRBD1. CDR3 in amino acids: CASSLDGQGPDTQYF. CDR3 sequence (DNA): TGCGCCAGCAGCTTGGACGGACAGGGACCAGATACGCAGTATTTT.